Listed below are T cell receptor beta chains from one sample, sequenced in a study of blood T cell repertoires in COVID-19. TCRdb keeps only in-frame clones here, not all; method: immunoSEQ multiplex PCR. Found here are 80,000 to 95,000 clones, 85% of them singletons; the top ten hold around 13%. What was sequenced was peripheral blood. The source of these receptors is a woman aged 70-85 years with acute or convalescent COVID-19. CDR3s include the opening cysteine and the closing phenylalanine or tryptophan. The D gene is left open where the match is weak. Not every row has a clone size; where given, it reads once, few, many or a size class.

J gene	CDR3 length	clone size	D gene	V gene	CDR3 protein	CDR3 DNA
TRBJ2-3	15	few	TRBD1	TRBV5-3	CARSPGTACTDTQYF	TGTGCCAGAAGCCCCGGGACAGCCTGCACAGATACGCAGTATTTT
TRBJ1-6	15	NA	NA	TRBV14	CASSQSAGANSPLHF	TGTGCCAGCAGCCAATCGGCAGGGGCAAATTCACCCCTCCACTTT
TRBJ1-2	14	NA	TRBD1	TRBV28	CASSSPGGGRGYTF	TGTGCCAGCAGTTCCCCTGGAGGGGGCCGGGGCTACACCTTC
TRBJ2-3	21	NA	TRBD2	TRBV28	CASSKIILGLAGGGDTDTQYF	TGTGCCAGCAGTAAAATCATTCTAGGACTAGCGGGGGGTGGAGACACAGATACGCAGTATTTT
TRBJ2-3	10	NA	NA	TRBV20-1	CSASADTQYF	TGCAGTGCTAGCGCAGATACGCAGTATTTT
TRBJ2-3	15	NA	TRBD2	TRBV6-5	CASKIAGTSTDTQYF	TGTGCCAGCAAAATAGCGGGTACTAGCACAGATACGCAGTATTTT
TRBJ2-1	14	NA	NA	TRBV6-5	CASRGLLGPNEQFF	TGTGCCAGCAGGGGCCTGCTCGGCCCAAATGAGCAGTTCTTC
TRBJ1-3	16	NA	TRBD1	TRBV5-6	CASSSSTGGVGNTIYF	TGTGCCAGCAGCTCATCCACAGGGGGCGTAGGAAACACCATATATTTT
TRBJ1-2	15	NA	NA	TRBV9	CASSVDPSTNYGYTF	TGTGCCAGCAGCGTAGATCCCAGTACCAACTATGGCTACACCTTC
TRBJ1-5	14	NA	NA	TRBV19	CASSIGAGNQPQHF	TGTGCCAGTAGTATAGGGGCAGGCAATCAGCCCCAGCATTTT
TRBJ1-6	15	NA	NA	TRBV2	CASSPQVNYNSPLHF	TGTGCCAGCAGTCCTCAGGTGAACTATAATTCACCCCTCCACTTT
TRBJ1-2	15	NA	NA	TRBV19	CASSIRGHWDYGYTF	TGTGCCAGTAGTATTCGGGGACACTGGGACTATGGCTACACCTTC
TRBJ2-5	16	NA	NA	TRBV19	CASSIERGRYQETQYF	TGTGCCAGTAGTATAGAAAGGGGCAGATACCAAGAGACCCAGTACTTC
TRBJ2-1	17	NA	NA	TRBV6-2/TRBV6-3	CASSYPSGIVKIDEQFF	TGTGCCAGCAGTTACCCCTCAGGGATAGTAAAAATCGATGAGCAGTTCTTC
TRBJ1-5	15	once	NA	TRBV28	CASRAQVGLGQPQHF	TGTGCCAGCAGGGCGCAGGTGGGGCTTGGTCAGCCCCAGCATTTT
TRBJ1-5	16	NA	TRBD1	TRBV6-6	CASSYPGTGDNQPQHF	TGTGCCAGCAGTTACCCCGGGACAGGGGACAATCAGCCCCAGCATTTT
TRBJ2-2	13	once	TRBD1	TRBV19	CASGTGYTGELFF	TGTGCCAGTGGGACAGGTTACACCGGGGAGCTGTTTTTT
TRBJ2-2	18	NA	TRBD2	TRBV6-2/TRBV6-3	CASSYSIASGVHTGELFF	TGTGCCAGCAGTTACTCAATCGCTAGCGGGGTTCACACCGGGGAGCTGTTTTTT
TRBJ2-3	13	NA	NA	TRBV12-5	CASGWGGTDTQYF	TGTGCTAGTGGTTGGGGGGGCACAGATACGCAGTATTTT
TRBJ1-1	15	once	TRBD1	TRBV5-1	CASSLAGTGNTEAFF	TGCGCCAGCAGCTTGGCCGGGACAGGGAACACTGAAGCTTTCTTT
TRBJ1-6	17	NA	NA	TRBV14	CASSQDEWSSYNSPLHF	TGTGCCAGCAGCCAAGATGAGTGGAGCTCCTATAATTCACCCCTCCACTTT
TRBJ2-6	17	NA	TRBD1	TRBV19	CASSILQGASGANVLTF	TGTGCCAGTAGTATATTACAGGGGGCGTCTGGGGCCAACGTCCTGACTTTC
TRBJ1-1	14	once	TRBD1	TRBV10-1	CASSVGGQGTEAFF	TGCGCCAGCAGCGTCGGGGGACAGGGGACTGAAGCTTTCTTT
TRBJ1-2	15	once	NA	TRBV19	CASSPEPYGPYGYTF	TGTGCCAGTAGTCCGGAGCCGTACGGCCCCTATGGCTACACCTTC
TRBJ1-5	14	NA	NA	TRBV5-1	CASSLFGGNQPQHF	TGCGCCAGCAGCTTGTTCGGGGGTAATCAGCCCCAGCATTTT
TRBJ1-1	15	NA	NA	TRBV19	CASSLHLGGVTEAFF	TGTGCCAGTAGTCTCCATCTGGGCGGGGTCACTGAAGCTTTCTTT
TRBJ1-1	13	NA	NA	TRBV25-1	CASRETGDTEAFF	TGTGCCAGCAGGGAGACAGGAGACACTGAAGCTTTCTTT
TRBJ1-5	16	NA	TRBD1	TRBV5-1	CASSLGGTGGNQPQHF	TGCGCCAGCAGCTTGGGTGGGACAGGGGGGAATCAGCCCCAGCATTTT
TRBJ1-1	13	NA	NA	TRBV28	CASSFTHRLRAFF	TGTGCCAGCAGTTTCACACACAGGTTGAGGGCTTTCTTT
TRBJ2-3	15	many	NA	TRBV4-2	CASSQDGAQADTQYF	TGTGCCAGCAGCCAAGATGGAGCGCAAGCCGATACGCAGTATTTT
TRBJ1-2	14	few	NA	TRBV21-1	CATPWARQGDGYTF	TGTGCCACCCCTTGGGCCCGGCAGGGCGATGGCTACACCTTC
TRBJ2-1	15	NA	TRBD2	TRBV11-3	CASSSAGVGISEQFF	TGTGCCAGCAGCTCAGCGGGAGTGGGAATTAGTGAGCAGTTCTTC